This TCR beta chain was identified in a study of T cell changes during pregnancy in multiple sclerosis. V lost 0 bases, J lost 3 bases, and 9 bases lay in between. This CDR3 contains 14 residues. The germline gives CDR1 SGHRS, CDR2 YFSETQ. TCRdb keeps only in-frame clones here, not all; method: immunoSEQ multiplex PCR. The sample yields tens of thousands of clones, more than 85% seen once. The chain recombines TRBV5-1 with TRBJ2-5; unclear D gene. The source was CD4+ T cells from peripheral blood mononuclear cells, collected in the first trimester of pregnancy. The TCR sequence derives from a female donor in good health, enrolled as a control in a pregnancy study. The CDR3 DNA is TGCGCCAGCAGCTTGGAGCTAGTCAAAGAGACCCAGTACTTC. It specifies CASSLELVKETQYF.